This T cell receptor beta chain was recorded in a study of cytomegalovirus exposure and HLA in healthy donors. PCR involved 60 Vbeta and 13 Jbeta primers. TCRdb keeps only in-frame clones here, not all; method: immunoSEQ multiplex PCR. The repertoire holds about 240,000 clones, with about four fifths as singletons. The CDR3 consists of 11 residues. Per the germline V gene, CDR1 is SGDLS and CDR2 is YYNGEE. V was pared by 3 bases and J by 12 bases, with 5 bases of the junction left unmatched. This receptor was identified in a woman aged 40 to 50 in good health and CMV-seropositive. Sequencing input: PBMCs. The V gene is TRBV9, the J gene TRBJ1-2, with 7 bases identical to TRBD1. The CDR3 DNA follows: TGTGCCAGCAGCGAGCCGGGACAGCACACCTTC. It specifies CASSEPGQHTF. Full variable domain (rest looked up from reference TRBV9 and TRBJ1-2): DSGVTQTPKHLITATGQRVTLRCSPRSGDLSVYWYQQSLDQGLQFLIQYYNGEERAKGNILERFSAQQFPDLHSELNLSSLELGDSALYFCASSEPGQHTFGSGTRLTVV.